This passage covers 17 T cell receptor beta chains from one sample sequenced in a study of T cell repertoires in cytomegalovirus infection. Each CDR3 protein gets one entry after TCRdb re-called the reads with MiXCR. The repertoire includes 740,000 or so distinct CDR3 sequences, 35% of them detected once, and around 3% sits in the top ten. Sequencing used PBMCs. The receptors were gathered from a human donor in good health (CMV status not recorded). Some clones in this sample may be carry-over from other donors' samples.

This clonotype was counted a few times. This rearrangement joins TRBV12-5 to TRBJ2-6; tentative D call: TRBD1 (6 bases). Germline loops: CDR1 LGHNT, CDR2 FRNRAP. The CDR3 length is 15 residues. The ends were cut back, 5 bases at V and 2 bases at J, with 10 bases in the middle. CDR3 loop: CASGPGAPGANVLTF. CDR3 coding DNA: TGTGCTAGTGGTCCAGGGGCGCCTGGGGCCAACGTCCTGACTTTC.

This clonotype was counted a few times. The CDR3 spells CATSRPTGGRRETQYF. In DNA form, the CDR3 reads TGTGCCACCAGCAGACCGACAGGGGGTAGGCGGGAGACCCAGTACTTC. The chain uses TRBV15 and TRBJ2-5; 9 bases map to TRBD1. The germline V gene has CDR1 LNHNV and CDR2 YYDKDF (reference sequence). This CDR3 is built from 16 residues. V shed 2 bases, J shed 5 bases, and the junction held 9 bases outside the gene matches.

This clonotype was counted only a few times. The chain is built from TRBV6-2 or TRBV6-3 and TRBJ2-3; tentative D call: TRBD1 (5 bases). This CDR3 contains 15 residues. Trimming took 0 bases from V and 1 from J, leaving 8 bases between them. Germline V gives CDR1 MNHEY, CDR2 SVGEGT. This CDR3 reads CASSYSGRGTDTQYF. CDR3 nucleotides: TGTGCCAGCAGTTACTCGGGGCGAGGCACAGATACGCAGTATTTT.

The table lists this clonotype with a few counts. The J gene is TRBJ2-1, the V gene TRBV20-1, with 11 nucleotides matching TRBD1. In germline, CDR1 is DFQATT, CDR2 SNEGSKA (reference sequence). V gave up 6 bases and J gave up 7 bases; unmatched junction bases: 2. This CDR3 is built from 12 residues. The CDR3 region has the DNA TGCAGTGCAGGGGACAGGGGGAATGAGCAGTTCTTC. Translation: CSAGDRGNEQFF.

This chain links TRBV12-3 or TRBV12-4 with TRBJ2-3, with TRBD2 as a possible D gene (6 bases). The CDR3 is 16 amino acids. Between the trimmed V and J ends, which lost 1 base and 2 bases, there was a span of 13 bases. The CDR3 nucleotides read TGTGCCAGCAGTTTAGGCGGCCGACTAGTCACAGATACGCAGTATTTT. It translates to CASSLGGRLVTDTQYF.

This clonotype was counted between two and nine times. The chain couples TRBV2 to TRBJ1-2, with D possibly being TRBD1 (6 bases). The CDR3 is 16 amino acids. Germline lookup yields CDR1 SNHLY and CDR2 FYNNEI. V was pared by 3 bases and J by 2 bases, with 16 bases between. CDR3 sequence (DNA): TGTGCCAGCAGTGAGCGGCAGGGGATCCCCAACTATGGCTACACCTTC. Amino acid sequence: CASSERQGIPNYGYTF.

The rearrangement joins TRBV15 to TRBJ2-3, with D possibly matching TRBD1 (5 bases). Germline CDR1 is LNHNV and CDR2 is YYDKDF (reference sequence). The CDR3 is made up of 15 amino acids. Trimming pared 0 bases from V and 1 base from J, leaving 8 bases between. As DNA, the CDR3 is TGTGCCACCAGCAGAGAGGCAGGGCGCACAGATACGCAGTATTTT. Encoded protein: CATSREAGRTDTQYF.

The CDR3 sequence is CATSLGNYNEQFF. The DNA of the CDR3 is TGTGCCACTAGCCTGGGGAACTACAATGAGCAGTTCTTC. The chain combines TRBV19 with TRBJ2-1; TRBD2 might be the D (5 bases). CDR3 length equals 13 residues. V lost 10 bases and J 3 bases, leaving 13 bases between the germline ends. Germline V gene data show CDR1 as LNHDA and CDR2 as SQIVND (reference sequence).

A remark on this clonotype: Given a much more abundant clone one base away, this may be a read error. J is TRBJ2-3 and V is TRBV6-6; TRBD2 aligns across 7 bases. V gave up 9 bases and J gave up 8 bases; unmatched junction bases: 17. This CDR3 is 15 amino acids long. Germline CDR1 is MNHNY and CDR2 is SVGAGI (reference sequence). CDR3 sequence (DNA): TGTGCCAGAAGGCTTAGCGGGTGGGGCTTGGTTACGCAGTATTTT. Amino acid sequence: CARRLSGWGLVTQYF.

This clonotype has a count of ten or more. The chain joins TRBV7-9 to TRBJ1-1; D is unclear. V was cut by 6 bases and J by 0 bases, with 8 bases left in between. Germline V gene sequence: CDR1 SEHNR, CDR2 FQNEAQ (reference sequence). CDR3 size: 13 residues. CDR3 in DNA: TGTGCCAGCAGTCGTGACATGAACACTGAAGCTTTCTTT. It yields the protein CASSRDMNTEAFF.

The V call is TRBV10-3, the J call TRBJ2-1; D gene unclear. Germline values: CDR1 ENHRY, CDR2 SYGVKD. This CDR3 has 13 amino acids. Trimming left V 4 bases short and J 7 bases short, with 11 bases between. In nucleotides, the CDR3 is TGTGCCATCAGTGCAATGTTGGGGAATGAGCAGTTCTTC. This gives the protein CAISAMLGNEQFF.

This chain uses TRBV7-3 with TRBJ1-1; TRBD1 might be the D (5 bases). V was trimmed by 5 bases and J by 5 bases, leaving 18 bases between them. The CDR3 sequence is 15 residues long. The germline V gene encodes CDR1 SGHTA and CDR2 FQGTGA. Here the CDR3 reads CASSPTARRGTEAFF. In DNA form, the CDR3 reads TGTGCCAGCAGCCCCACCGCGAGACGGGGGACTGAAGCTTTCTTT. Supplemented by reference TRBV7-3 and TRBJ1-1, the full variable domain reads GAGVSQTPSNKVTEKGKYVELRCDPISGHTALYWYRQSLGQGPEFLIYFQGTGAADDSGLPNDRFFAVRPEGSVSTLKIQRTERGDSAVYLCASSPTARRGTEAFFGQGTRLTVV.

This clonotype was counted between two and nine times. This chain connects TRBV19 to TRBJ1-2; 9 positions match TRBD1. Per germline, CDR1 LNHDA and CDR2 SQIVND (reference sequence). The CDR3 spans 16 residues. V shed 6 bases and J 1 base; nucleotides not matched to a gene: 9. CDR3 amino acids: CASRSRDRVGNYGYTF. CDR3 sequence (DNA): TGTGCCAGTAGGTCCCGGGACAGGGTCGGTAACTATGGCTACACCTTC.

This clonotype has more than one count but fewer than ten. The chain couples TRBV28 to TRBJ1-1; maybe TRBD1 (5 bases). With 1 base removed from V and 6 bases from J, the gap between germline ends came to 12 bases. Germline-derived CDR1 and CDR2 are MDHEN and SYDVKM. This CDR3 region has 14 residues. CDR3 in amino acids: CASSLYRGRAEAFF. CDR3 in DNA: TGTGCCAGCAGTTTATATAGGGGAAGGGCTGAAGCTTTCTTT.

This clonotype was seen only a few times. The chain uses TRBV11-2 and TRBJ1-2; a possible D gene is TRBD1 (6 bases). Germline CDR1 reads SGHAT; CDR2 reads FQNNGV. The ends were cut back, 2 bases at V and 7 bases at J, with 11 bases in the middle. The CDR3 extends over 13 amino acids. As DNA, the CDR3 is TGTGCCAGCAGCTTACGTGAGGGGGGTGGCTACACCTTC. Translation: CASSLREGGGYTF.

This clonotype has at least ten counts. V is TRBV5-1 and J is TRBJ1-3; D not certain. The CDR3 length is 13 residues. The V gene's germline CDR1 is SGHRS and CDR2 YFSETQ. Deletions cut 6 bases from V and 2 bases from J, with 9 bases between. The CDR3 here is CASTWGTGNTIYF. As DNA, the CDR3 is TGCGCCAGCACTTGGGGAACTGGAAACACCATATATTTT.

V and J are TRBV28 and TRBJ2-7; D is undetermined. Deletions cut 2 bases from V and 7 bases from J, with 9 bases between. The CDR3 totals 12 residues. Germline values: CDR1 MDHEN, CDR2 SYDVKM. The CDR3 protein is CASSLNLREQYF. CDR3 sequence (DNA): TGTGCCAGCAGTTTAAATTTACGGGAGCAGTACTTC.